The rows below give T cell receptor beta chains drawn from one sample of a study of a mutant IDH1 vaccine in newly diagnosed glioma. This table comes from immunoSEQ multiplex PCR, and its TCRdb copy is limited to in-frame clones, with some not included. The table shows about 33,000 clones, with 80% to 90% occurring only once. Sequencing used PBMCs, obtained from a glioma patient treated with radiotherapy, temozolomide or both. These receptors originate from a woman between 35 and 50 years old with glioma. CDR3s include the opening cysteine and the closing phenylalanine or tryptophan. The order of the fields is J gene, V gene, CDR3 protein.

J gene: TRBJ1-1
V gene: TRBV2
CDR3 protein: CASRTGGTEAFF

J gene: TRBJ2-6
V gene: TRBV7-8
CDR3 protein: CASSLNPATGANVLTF

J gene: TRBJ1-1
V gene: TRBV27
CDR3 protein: CASSLARRTEAFF

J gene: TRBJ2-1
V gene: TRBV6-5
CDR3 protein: CASSASGGVYNEQFF

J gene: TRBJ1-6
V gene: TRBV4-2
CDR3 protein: CASSQVGNNSPLHF

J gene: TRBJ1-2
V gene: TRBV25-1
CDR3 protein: CASSAGRNYGYTF

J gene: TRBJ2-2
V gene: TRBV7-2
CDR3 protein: CASSSGGLVPGELFF

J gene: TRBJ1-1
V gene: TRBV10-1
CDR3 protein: CASSSTTGGTEAFF

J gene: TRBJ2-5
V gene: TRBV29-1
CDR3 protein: CSVEDPSAGTSPQETQYF

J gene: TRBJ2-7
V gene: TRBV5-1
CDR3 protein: CASSLPRGQAVTYEQYF

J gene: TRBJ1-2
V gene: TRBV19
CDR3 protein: CASSTDRGHKVYGYTF

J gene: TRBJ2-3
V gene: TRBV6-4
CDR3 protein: CASSPIPLQLVEDTQYF

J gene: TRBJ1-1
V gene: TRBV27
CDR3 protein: CASSLRTGAPWTEAFF

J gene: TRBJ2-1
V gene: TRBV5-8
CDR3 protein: CASSFYHEQFF

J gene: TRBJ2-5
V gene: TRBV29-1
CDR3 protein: CSVDSGREMETQYF

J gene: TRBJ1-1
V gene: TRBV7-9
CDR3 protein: CASSLAGLNNGEAFF

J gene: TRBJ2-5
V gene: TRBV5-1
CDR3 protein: CASSLLGQGKETQYF

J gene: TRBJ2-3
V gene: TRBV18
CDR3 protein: CASSPENTDTQYF

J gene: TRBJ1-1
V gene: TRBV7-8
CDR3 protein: CASSLGGGAAEAFF

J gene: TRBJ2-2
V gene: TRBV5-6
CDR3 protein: CASSLAMVRDTGELFF

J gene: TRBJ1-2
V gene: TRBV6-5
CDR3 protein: CASRPTFTGGDGYTF

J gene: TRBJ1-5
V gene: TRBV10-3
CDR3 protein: CAISEEQGTGQPQHF

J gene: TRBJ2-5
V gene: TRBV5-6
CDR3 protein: CASSFARGVGETQYF

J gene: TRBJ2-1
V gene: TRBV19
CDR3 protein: CASSTTSGYNEQFF

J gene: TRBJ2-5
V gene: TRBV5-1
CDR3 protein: CASSGRGTDGTQYF

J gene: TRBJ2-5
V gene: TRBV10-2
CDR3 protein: CASSGRGGKETQYF

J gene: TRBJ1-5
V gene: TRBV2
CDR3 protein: CASSRTATNQPQHF

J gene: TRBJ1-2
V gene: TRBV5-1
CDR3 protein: CASSLAAGAQYGYTF

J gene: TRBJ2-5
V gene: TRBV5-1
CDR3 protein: CASRWTGEETQYF

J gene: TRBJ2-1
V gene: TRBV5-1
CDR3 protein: CASSFGGMGLGSANEQFF

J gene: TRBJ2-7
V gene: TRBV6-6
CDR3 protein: CASSYGDRSYEQYF

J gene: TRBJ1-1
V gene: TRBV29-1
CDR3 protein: CSVGRKNTEAFF

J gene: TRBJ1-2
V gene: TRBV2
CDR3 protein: CASSEDRDFYGYTF

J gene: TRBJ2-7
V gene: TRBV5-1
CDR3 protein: CASSLNLGQGYEQYF

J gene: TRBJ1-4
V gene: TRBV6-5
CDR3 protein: CASTGQGSNEKLFF

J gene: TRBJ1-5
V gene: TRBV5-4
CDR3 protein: CASSLGGRGNQPQHF

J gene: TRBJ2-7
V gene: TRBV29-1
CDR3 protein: CSAPAVRAYEQYF

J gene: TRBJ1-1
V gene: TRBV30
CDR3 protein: CAWSVGIHRTEAFF

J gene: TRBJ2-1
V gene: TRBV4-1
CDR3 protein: CASSQERLAGGREQFF

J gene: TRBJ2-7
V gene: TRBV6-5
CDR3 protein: CASSYSDRGISEQYF

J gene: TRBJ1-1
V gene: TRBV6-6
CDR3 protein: CASSLLGWTSEAFF

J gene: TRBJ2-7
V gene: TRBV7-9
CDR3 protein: CASSPTRGGEQYF

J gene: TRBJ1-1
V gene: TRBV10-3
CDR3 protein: CASRDRDRENTEAFF

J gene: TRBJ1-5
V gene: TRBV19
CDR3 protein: CASSVGQGSPQHF

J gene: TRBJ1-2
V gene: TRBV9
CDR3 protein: CASSATGHYGYTF

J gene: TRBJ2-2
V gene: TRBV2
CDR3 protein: CASKRGGVLGELFF

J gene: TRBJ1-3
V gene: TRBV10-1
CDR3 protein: CASSDPGGTGNTIYF

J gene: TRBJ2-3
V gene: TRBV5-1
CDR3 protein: CASSRPEGPYTDTQYF

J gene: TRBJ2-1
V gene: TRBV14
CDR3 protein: CASSQGGFRNEQFF

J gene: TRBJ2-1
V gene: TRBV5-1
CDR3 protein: CASSYGGPPPNNEQFF